This is a list of T cell receptor beta chains from one sample in a study of T cell changes during pregnancy in multiple sclerosis. Here immunoSEQ multiplex PCR was the method, and the copy in TCRdb shows in-frame clones only, minus some. This repertoire shows 55,000 to 65,000 clones, roughly 93% found once; its top ten account for roughly 0.35%. The sample was CD4+ T cells from peripheral blood mononuclear cells, taken before pregnancy. These receptors originate from a female donor with multiple sclerosis, enrolled in a pregnancy study. Each CDR3 is given without its conserved first and last residue. The listing skips clone size in some rows; elsewhere it reads once, few, many or a size class.

CDR3: AWRQPGQGNTGELF; J: TRBJ2-2; length: 14; V: TRBV30; size: .
CDR3: ASSADRRGSYEQY; J: TRBJ2-7; length: 13; V: TRBV2; size: .
CDR3: ASSPQGADQPQH; J: TRBJ1-5; length: 12; V: TRBV9; size: .
CDR3: ASSEAGGRYNEQF; J: TRBJ2-1; length: 13; V: TRBV6-1; size: .
CDR3: ASSQGESPPRQQF; J: TRBJ2-1; length: 13; V: TRBV4-1; size: .
CDR3: ASSHHSGWVNTIY; J: TRBJ1-3; length: 13; V: TRBV7-8; size: .
CDR3: ASSRTDKATGATYEQY; J: TRBJ2-7; length: 16; V: TRBV7-9; size: .
CDR3: ASSLSSGFGNEQF; J: TRBJ2-1; length: 13; V: TRBV7-2; size: .
CDR3: ASSLLGAEQY; J: TRBJ2-7; length: 10; V: TRBV28; size: .
CDR3: ASSLASLAPYTGELF; J: TRBJ2-2; length: 15; V: TRBV7-6; size: .
CDR3: ASSQDRYRDRGRGDTQY; J: TRBJ2-3; length: 17; V: TRBV4-2; size: .
CDR3: ASSLAASGNEQF; J: TRBJ2-1; length: 12; V: TRBV5-4; size: .
CDR3: ATSRDGGLDTQY; J: TRBJ2-3; length: 12; V: TRBV15; size: .
CDR3: ALRGAGPLTKLTQY; J: TRBJ2-5; length: 14; V: TRBV7-3; size: once
CDR3: ASSQRPGWDEQF; J: TRBJ2-1; length: 12; V: TRBV14; size: .
CDR3: ASSLQGRDTQY; J: TRBJ2-3; length: 11; V: TRBV7-2; size: .
CDR3: SARTSDGYT; J: TRBJ1-2; length: 9; V: TRBV20-1; size: few
CDR3: ASSFELAGNTGELF; J: TRBJ2-2; length: 14; V: TRBV6-5; size: few
CDR3: ASSPRLAGGIQETQY; J: TRBJ2-5; length: 15; V: TRBV14; size: .
CDR3: ASSLMTASNTGELF; J: TRBJ2-2; length: 14; V: TRBV5-1; size: .
CDR3: ASSLRREGTDTQY; J: TRBJ2-3; length: 13; V: TRBV7-6; size: .
CDR3: SVEDPTGGGEKLF; J: TRBJ1-4; length: 13; V: TRBV29-1; size: .
CDR3: ASNDRKNEKLF; J: TRBJ1-4; length: 11; V: TRBV11-3; size: few
CDR3: ASSLGMGQNYEQY; J: TRBJ2-7; length: 13; V: TRBV11-2; size: .
CDR3: ASGSLAGGDNEQF; J: TRBJ2-1; length: 13; V: TRBV12-5; size: .
CDR3: ASSAGIGQGSYEQY; J: TRBJ2-7; length: 14; V: TRBV9; size: .
CDR3: ASSLWGQGAQNTEAF; J: TRBJ1-1; length: 15; V: TRBV27; size: .
CDR3: ASSLNGQGWETQY; J: TRBJ2-5; length: 13; V: TRBV18; size: .
CDR3: ASSGGQGAGGANVLT; J: TRBJ2-6; length: 15; V: TRBV6-1; size: once
CDR3: ASSLRQSSGNTIY; J: TRBJ1-3; length: 13; V: TRBV11-2; size: .
CDR3: ATSLVRVVNIQY; J: TRBJ2-4; length: 12; V: TRBV15; size: .
CDR3: ASSFSRTGQETQY; J: TRBJ2-5; length: 13; V: TRBV7-2; size: once
CDR3: ASTYGGGANTGELF; J: TRBJ2-2; length: 14; V: TRBV28; size: .
CDR3: ASSARGQGPYEQY; J: TRBJ2-7; length: 13; V: TRBV9; size: .
CDR3: ASRVTSGRAIETQY; J: TRBJ2-5; length: 14; V: TRBV5-1; size: once
CDR3: SVRGQFYGYT; J: TRBJ1-2; length: 10; V: TRBV29-1; size: few
CDR3: ASSPRAGGANEQF; J: TRBJ2-1; length: 13; V: TRBV4-2; size: once
CDR3: ASSILASSSTDTQY; J: TRBJ2-3; length: 14; V: TRBV19; size: .
CDR3: ASSLGGTNTGELF; J: TRBJ2-2; length: 13; V: TRBV5-5; size: once
CDR3: ASSDRDEQF; J: TRBJ2-1; length: 9; V: TRBV2; size: .
CDR3: ASSLRGGSTEAF; J: TRBJ1-1; length: 12; V: TRBV7-3; size: .
CDR3: ASSASGSSYEQY; J: TRBJ2-7; length: 12; V: TRBV7-9; size: .
CDR3: ASSQVPSGSNEQF; J: TRBJ2-1; length: 13; V: TRBV7-3; size: .
CDR3: ASSSSGTGFYKQY; J: TRBJ2-7; length: 13; V: TRBV28; size: once
CDR3: ASSLVSGRPYNEQF; J: TRBJ2-1; length: 14; V: TRBV7-2; size: once
CDR3: ASSLPSGTQETQY; J: TRBJ2-5; length: 13; V: TRBV5-4; size: .
CDR3: ATSREGSGRAKF; J: TRBJ2-1; length: 12; V: TRBV15; size: .
CDR3: ASSRDRGPDGNQPQH; J: TRBJ1-5; length: 15; V: TRBV19; size: .
CDR3: ASSPGLGSSYEQY; J: TRBJ2-7; length: 13; V: TRBV5-1; size: .
CDR3: ASSRRLAGGTDLTGGETQY; J: TRBJ2-5; length: 19; V: TRBV5-1; size: .
CDR3: ASSQAGGGYNTEAF; J: TRBJ1-1; length: 14; V: TRBV14; size: .
CDR3: ASSAGTLGRERGETQY; J: TRBJ2-5; length: 16; V: TRBV7-9; size: .
CDR3: ASSLADRRYNEQF; J: TRBJ2-1; length: 13; V: TRBV5-6; size: .
CDR3: ASSPSAALGNTIY; J: TRBJ1-3; length: 13; V: TRBV7-9; size: .